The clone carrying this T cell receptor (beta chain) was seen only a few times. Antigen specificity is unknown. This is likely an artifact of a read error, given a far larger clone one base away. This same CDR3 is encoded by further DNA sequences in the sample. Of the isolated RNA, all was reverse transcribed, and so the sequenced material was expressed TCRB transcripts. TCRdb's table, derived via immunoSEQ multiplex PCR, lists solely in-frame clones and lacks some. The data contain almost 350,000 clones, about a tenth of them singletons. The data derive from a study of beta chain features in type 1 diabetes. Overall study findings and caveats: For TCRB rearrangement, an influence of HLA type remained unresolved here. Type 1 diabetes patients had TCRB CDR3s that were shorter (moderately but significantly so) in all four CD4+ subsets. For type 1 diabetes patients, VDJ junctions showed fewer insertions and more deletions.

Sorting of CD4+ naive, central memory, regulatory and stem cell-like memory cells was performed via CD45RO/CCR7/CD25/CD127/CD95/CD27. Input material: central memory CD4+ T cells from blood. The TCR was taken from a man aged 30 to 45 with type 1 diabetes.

CDR3 protein: CASQMSTGGETQYF. The CDR3 DNA sequence: TGCGCCAGCCAAATGTCCACGGGTGGGGAGACCCAGTACTTC. The chain carries TRBV5-1 and TRBJ2-5; no definite D call. The V end was cut by 7 bases, the J end by 5 bases, with 18 bases between. The CDR3 runs to 14 residues. Germline V gene data show CDR1 as SGHRS and CDR2 as YFSETQ.